One and the same sample provided the 17 T cell receptor beta chains below, sequenced in a study of regulatory T cells in long-lasting Graves disease. Time point meaning: newly diagnosed GD, antithyroid drugs for less than 3 months. Preparation of the TCR library used RNA extracted from PBMCs. iRepertoire HTBI primers and Arm-PCR of CDR3 regions built TCR beta libraries. MiXCR, applied by TCRdb to the multiplex PCR reads, yields one record per CDR3 protein. Among some 220,000 distinct CDR3 sequences, roughly 19% were seen once, and the ten largest hold about an eighth. These data also featured in a second study, about T cells in Graves' hyperthyroidism and ophthalmopathy.

This sample comprised peripheral blood mononuclear cells (PBMCs), obtained at new diagnosis, from a patient treated with antithyroid drugs. The receptor set was obtained from a woman aged 30 to 39 with Graves disease.

A remark on this clonotype: A read error is the likely source, as a far larger clone sits one nucleotide away. For the CDR3, the DNA is TGCACCAGCAGCCCTGAGACAGGGACTAATTCACCCCTCCACTTT. It translates to CTSSPETGTNSPLHF. V is TRBV7-9 and J is TRBJ1-6; TRBD1 agrees at 7 bases. The CDR3 consists of 15 residues. Germline V CDR1 and CDR2: SEHNR, FQNEAQ (reference sequence).

This clonotype was detected many times. The V call is TRBV19, the J call TRBJ2-7, with D possibly TRBD1 on 6 matching bases. The germline CDR1 and CDR2 sequences are LNHDA and SQIVND (reference sequence). Trimming cost V 5 bases and J 0 bases, with 14 bases left between them. The CDR3 has 15 residues. This chain's CDR3 is CASSASDRSSYEQYF. CDR3 bases: TGTGCCAGTAGTGCATCCGACAGGAGCTCCTACGAGCAGTACTTC.

This clonotype was detected many times. The V gene is TRBV12-3 or TRBV12-4, the J gene TRBJ2-7; 7 positions match TRBD1. With 6 bases clipped from V and 2 bases from J, the junction kept 1 base outside the gene matches. CDR3 length: 12 amino acids. The CDR3 DNA sequence: TGTGCCAGCAGCACAGGGGCCTACGAGCAGTACTTC. This encodes CASSTGAYEQYF.

This clonotype was observed a handful of times. V gene TRBV6-4 combines with J gene TRBJ2-3; 11 bases line up with TRBD2. The CDR3 is 14 residues long. Germline values: CDR1 MRHNA, CDR2 SNTAGT. V gave up 5 bases and J gave up 8 bases; unmatched junction bases: 6. CDR3 sequence (DNA): TGTGCCAGCAGTAGTAGCGGGGGGGCCAGTACGCAGTATTTT. It is translated as CASSSSGGASTQYF.

Remarks on this clonotype: This likely reflects a read error, since a far larger clone is one base away. The chain uses TRBV6-5 and TRBJ1-1; TRBD1 is a possible D gene (5 bases). V gave up 4 bases and J gave up 1 base, with 13 bases separating them. This CDR3 spans 15 amino acids. The germline V gene encodes CDR1 MNHEY and CDR2 SVGAGI. CDR3 residues: CASSFARTSNTEAFF. The CDR3 DNA sequence: TGTGCCAGCAGTTTCGCGAGGACATCGAACACTGAAGCTTTCTTT.

This clonotype was observed many times. The chain is built from TRBV15 and TRBJ1-1; D gene ambiguous. Germline V gene lookup returns CDR1 LNHNV and CDR2 YYDKDF (reference sequence). The V end lost 0 bases, the J end lost 0 bases, and 17 bases lay between the germline ends. The CDR3 is 18 amino acids. The CDR3 sequence is CATSRDVAGPLLNTEAFF. The DNA of the CDR3 is TGTGCCACCAGCAGAGATGTCGCAGGCCCTTTGTTGAACACTGAAGCTTTCTTT.

This clonotype was seen at least ten times. This chain connects TRBV12-3 or TRBV12-4 to TRBJ2-3, with 11 bases fitting TRBD1. The J call is in doubt because the DNA end fits TRBJ2-1 better. The CDR3 runs to 14 residues. The CDR3, as DNA: TGTGCCAGCAGAAAAGGACAGGGGGCGGGTGGGCAGTTCTTC. It specifies CASRKGQGAGGQFF.

This clonotype showed up many times. The genes are TRBV28 and TRBJ2-3, with D hard to call. V lost 2 bases and J lost 6, with 12 bases in between. This CDR3 is 14 amino acids long. Germline loops: CDR1 MDHEN, CDR2 SYDVKM. The CDR3 DNA is TGTGCCAGCAGTTTACTCGTTCTCAGGGATACGCAGTATTTT. Translating gives CASSLLVLRDTQYF.

The chain is built from TRBV13 and TRBJ2-3; D may be TRBD1 (6 bases). In germline, CDR1 is PRHDT, CDR2 FYEKMQ (reference sequence). CDR3 size: 14 residues. Trimming removed 6 bases at V and 1 base at J, with 11 bases between. The chain's CDR3 is CASRPGHRTDTQYF. DNA for the CDR3: TGTGCCAGCAGGCCGGGACACCGCACAGATACGCAGTATTTT.

This clonotype has a count of ten or more. The gene calls are TRBV20-1 and TRBJ1-5, with D maybe TRBD1 (5 bases). CDR1 is DFQATT, CDR2 SNEGSKA, per germline (reference sequence). V lost 6 bases and J 12 bases, leaving 15 bases between the germline ends. The CDR3 runs to 11 residues. The CDR3 spells CSAPDSIIQHF. CDR3 in DNA: TGCAGTGCACCCGACAGCATAATCCAGCATTTT.

This clonotype was picked up many times. The chain combines TRBV20-1 with TRBJ2-2; 7 bases match TRBD2. V trimming: 6 bases; J trimming: 8 bases; junction bases outside the gene matches: 15. The CDR3 contains 15 residues. The V gene's germline CDR1 is DFQATT and CDR2 SNEGSKA (reference sequence). This CDR3 reads CSARPSGGGTGELFF. The CDR3, as DNA: TGCAGTGCCCGTCCTTCTGGGGGGGGGACTGGGGAGCTGTTTTTT.

This clonotype appeared many times. DNA for the CDR3: TGTGCCAGCAGAGGAGACAGGGACACAGATACGCAGTATTTT. Protein product: CASRGDRDTDTQYF. The gene calls are TRBV6-1 and TRBJ2-3; 7 bases agree with TRBD1. Looked up from germline, CDR1 is MNHNS and CDR2 is SASEGT. The CDR3 totals 14 residues. V lost 6 bases, J lost 2 bases, and 5 bases stayed unmatched.

The chain carries TRBV4-2 and TRBJ2-3; TRBD2 matches 12 bases. Germline V gives CDR1 LGHNA, CDR2 YNFKEQ. Losses at the gene ends were 1 base for V and 1 base for J; bases not matched to a gene: 6. This CDR3 has 18 residues. The CDR3 sequence: CASSQGLAGGPGTDTQYF. CDR3 DNA sequence: TGTGCCAGCAGCCAAGGTCTAGCGGGAGGGCCGGGCACAGATACGCAGTATTTT.

The sample holds a few counts of this clonotype. J is TRBJ2-3 and V is TRBV6-2 or TRBV6-3, with TRBD2 matching over 15 bases. V lost 5 bases to trimming and J lost 3 bases; unmatched junction nucleotides: 6. Germline lookup yields CDR1 MNHEY and CDR2 SVGEGT. This CDR3 comprises 17 residues. The DNA for the CDR3 is TGTGCCAGCAGTATAGGACTAGCGGGAGGGCTGACAGATACGCAGTATTTT. Translated: CASSIGLAGGLTDTQYF.

Turning to this clonotype: A far larger clone differs by one base, so this is likely a read error. The CDR3 coding sequence is TGTGCCACGAGGGGGATCCGCTCCTACAATGAGCAGTACTTC. Protein: CATRGIRSYNEQYF. V gene TRBV2 combines with J gene TRBJ2-5, with TRBD1 as a possible D gene (6 bases). V shed 10 bases and J shed 11 bases, with 26 bases lying between them. Germline loops: CDR1 SNHLY, CDR2 FYNNEI. The CDR3 has 14 residues. Based on the CDR3 plus reference TRBV2 and TRBJ2-5, the full variable domain is EPEVTQTPSHQVTQMGQEVILRCVPISNHLYFYWYRQILGQKVEFLVSFYNNEISEKSEIFDDQFSVERPDGSNFTLKIRSTKLEDSAMYFCATRGIRSYNEQYFGPGTRLLVL.

The sample holds many counts of this clonotype. The rearrangement links TRBV19 to TRBJ1-1; 8 bases agree with TRBD1. V gave up 4 bases and J gave up 2 bases; unmatched junction bases: 9. Germline lookup yields CDR1 LNHDA and CDR2 SQIVND (reference sequence). The CDR3 runs 16 residues. CDR3 loop: CASSRYKTGANTEAFF. CDR3 sequence (DNA): TGTGCCAGTAGTAGGTACAAGACAGGGGCCAACACTGAAGCTTTCTTT.

The chain employs TRBV28 and TRBJ2-7; TRBD2 agrees at 10 bases. CDR1 and CDR2 (germline): MDHEN, SYDVKM. CDR3 length equals 19 residues. The V gene end was trimmed by 5 bases and the J gene end by 0 bases; junction bases not matched to a gene: 16. The CDR3 loop reads CASSPPPGLADYYSYEQYF. As DNA, the CDR3 is TGTGCCAGCAGTCCCCCCCCCGGACTAGCGGACTACTACTCCTACGAGCAGTACTTC.